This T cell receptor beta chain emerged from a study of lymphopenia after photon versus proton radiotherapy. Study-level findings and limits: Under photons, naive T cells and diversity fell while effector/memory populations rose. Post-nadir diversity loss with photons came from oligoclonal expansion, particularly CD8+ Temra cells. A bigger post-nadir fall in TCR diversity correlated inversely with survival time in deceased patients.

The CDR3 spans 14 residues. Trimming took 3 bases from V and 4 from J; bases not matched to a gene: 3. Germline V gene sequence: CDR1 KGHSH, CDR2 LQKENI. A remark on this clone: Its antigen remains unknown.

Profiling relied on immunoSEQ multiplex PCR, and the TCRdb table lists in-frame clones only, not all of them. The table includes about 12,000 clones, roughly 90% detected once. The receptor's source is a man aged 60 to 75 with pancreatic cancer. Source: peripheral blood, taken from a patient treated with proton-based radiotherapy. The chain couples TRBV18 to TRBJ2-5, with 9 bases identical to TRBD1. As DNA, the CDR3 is TGTGCCAGCTCACCGGACAGGGGTGGAGAGACCCAGTACTTC. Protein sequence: CASSPDRGGETQYF.